Below, 27 T cell receptor beta chains from the same sample are listed, as sequenced in a study of Ad26.COV2.S vaccination and SARS-CoV-2 variants. Indicated treatment: roughly 19 received Ad26.COV2.S at low or high dose, single or two shots; 5 received placebo; per-sample allocation not given. The study sampled participants on day 63 after the first vaccine or placebo injection. The protocol was immunoSEQ multiplex PCR, while the TCRdb copy is restricted to in-frame clones and leaves out a portion. The sample holds fewer than 400,000 clones, more than 70% seen once. The sequences come from peripheral blood, collected in a trial of Ad26.COV2.S vaccine versus placebo. The receptors derive from a person between 18 and 65 years old who received the Ad26.COV2.S COVID-19 vaccine or a placebo.

V is TRBV30 and J is TRBJ2-5; D is uncertain. This CDR3 has 11 amino acids. The germline V gene encodes CDR1 GTSNPN and CDR2 SVGIG (reference sequence). V lost 2 bases to trimming and J lost 4 bases, with 5 bases between them. CDR3 nucleotide sequence: TGTGCCTGGAGTCATGCAGAGACCCAGTACTTC. Its protein product is CAWSHAETQYF.

The CDR3: CASSHANWTGTHTEAFF. As DNA, the CDR3 is TGTGCCAGCAGCCATGCAAACTGGACGGGGACGCACACTGAAGCTTTCTTT. The chain recombines TRBV3-1 (or the pseudogene TRBV3-2) with TRBJ1-1; D may be TRBD1 (5 bases). V was clipped by 3 bases and J by 3 bases, with 20 bases between them. Germline CDR1 LGHDT, CDR2 YNNKEL (reference sequence). CDR3 length equals 17 residues.

The genes are TRBV27 and TRBJ2-1, with D perhaps TRBD2 (7 bases). The V end was cut by 2 bases, the J end by 1 base, with 12 bases between. The germline V gene has CDR1 MNHEY and CDR2 SMNVEV (reference sequence). There are 16 residues in the CDR3. This CDR3 is CASSLRGGGSYNEQFF. CDR3 in DNA: TGTGCCAGCAGTTTACGAGGGGGGGGGTCCTACAATGAGCAGTTCTTC.

The chain carries TRBV18 and TRBJ2-7, with D possibly matching TRBD1 (6 bases). The V gene lost 2 bases and the J gene lost 3 bases, with 11 bases spanning the gap. This CDR3 has 14 residues. Per germline, CDR1 KGHSH and CDR2 LQKENI. The CDR3, as DNA: TGTGCCAGCTCACCATCGACAGGAGGCTACGAGCAGTACTTC. Translating it yields CASSPSTGGYEQYF.

This chain joins TRBV29-1 and TRBJ2-5, with D tentatively TRBD1 or TRBD2 (5 bases each). Trimming took 4 bases from V and 2 from J, leaving 11 bases between them. The CDR3 sequence is 13 residues long. The germline gives CDR1 SQVTM, CDR2 ANQGSEA. The CDR3 DNA is TGCAGCGTTGGGGGGAGCCAGCAAGAGACCCAGTACTTC. This gives the protein CSVGGSQQETQYF.

This clone was observed a handful of times. J is TRBJ1-5 and V is TRBV7-9; 8 bases line up with TRBD1. The J segment lost 6 bases and the V segment lost 1 base, leaving 5 bases of the junction unmatched. The germline V gene has CDR1 SEHNR and CDR2 FQNEAQ (reference sequence). There are 15 residues in the CDR3. The CDR3 DNA follows: TGTGCCAGCAGCTTAGGGACAGGGAAAGGTCAGCCCCAGCATTTT. This translates into CASSLGTGKGQPQHF.

The V and J genes are TRBV7-9 and TRBJ2-5, with TRBD2 as a possible D gene (6 bases). Trimming stripped 9 bases from V and 4 bases from J, with 12 bases between. This CDR3 is built from 12 residues. Germline CDR1 and CDR2: SEHNR and FQNEAQ (reference sequence). This chain's CDR3 is CARGGVGETQYF. In DNA form, the CDR3 reads TGTGCCAGGGGGGGAGTTGGAGAGACCCAGTACTTC.

The chain is built from TRBV11-2 and TRBJ2-1, with 13 bases aligning to TRBD2. The CDR3 is made up of 15 amino acids. Germline V gives CDR1 SGHAT, CDR2 FQNNGV. J was trimmed by 5 bases and V by 6 bases; bases with no gene match: 4. This CDR3 reads CASRLAGGPDNEQFF. DNA of the CDR3: TGTGCCAGCAGACTAGCGGGGGGGCCCGACAATGAGCAGTTCTTC.

The V call is TRBV12-5, the J call TRBJ2-1, with D unresolved. The germline CDR1 and CDR2 sequences are LGHNT and FRNRAP. The CDR3 is 14 residues long. V was pared by 7 bases and J by 0 bases, with 10 bases between. The CDR3 bases are TGTGCTAGTGCTCAGGACGTCTCCTACAATGAGCAGTTCTTC. Amino acids: CASAQDVSYNEQFF. The full variable domain, in which reference TRBV12-5 and TRBJ2-1 provide the parts outside the CDR3, is DARVTQTPRHKVTEMGQEVTMRCQPILGHNTVFWYRQTMMQGLELLAYFRNRAPLDDSGMPKDRFSAEMPDATLATLKIQPSEPRDSAVYFCASAQDVSYNEQFFGPGTRLTVL.

This chain connects TRBV6-6 to TRBJ1-5; D gene unclear. The CDR3 spans 15 residues. V was cut by 2 bases and J by 0 bases, with 8 bases left in between. CDR1 is MNHNY, CDR2 SVGAGI, per germline (reference sequence). Written as DNA, the CDR3 is TGTGCCAGCAGTTACGGAGCGTCTAGCAATCAGCCCCAGCATTTT. It translates to CASSYGASSNQPQHF.

This clone was recorded a few times. V and J are TRBV30 and TRBJ1-5; tentatively, D is TRBD1 (6 bases). V was trimmed by 1 base and J by 2 bases, leaving 9 bases between them. There are 14 residues in the CDR3. Germline V gives CDR1 GTSNPN, CDR2 SVGIG (reference sequence). DNA of the CDR3: TGTGCCTGGAGTGGGAACAGGGGCAATCAGCCCCAGCATTTT. It translates to CAWSGNRGNQPQHF.

This chain links TRBV29-1 with TRBJ2-1, with D possibly matching TRBD2 (6 bases). The V end lost 2 bases, the J end lost 0 bases, and 17 bases lay between the germline ends. This CDR3 comprises 17 residues. From germline, CDR1 is SQVTM and CDR2 ANQGSEA. CDR3 protein: CSVEKAGDFYSYNEQFF. CDR3 bases: TGCAGCGTTGAAAAAGCGGGCGACTTTTACTCCTACAATGAGCAGTTCTTC.

The gene calls are TRBV5-6 and TRBJ2-1; D is possibly TRBD2 (5 bases). V gave up 4 bases and J gave up 6 bases, with 17 bases separating them. The CDR3 runs 15 residues. CDR1 SGHDT and CDR2 YYEEEE come from the germline V gene. In DNA, the CDR3 is TGTGCCAGCAGCCCTGAGAGGGTGGCCTCCAATGAGCAGTTCTTC. It is translated as CASSPERVASNEQFF.

This clone was found a few times. The chain employs TRBV4-1 and TRBJ1-1, with TRBD1 matching 9 bases. CDR3 length equals 14 residues. V shed 2 bases, J shed 5 bases, and the junction held 3 bases outside the gene matches. The germline V gene has CDR1 MGHRA and CDR2 YSYEKL. The CDR3 coding sequence is TGCGCCAGCAGCCAAAGGGACAGGGTAACTGAAGCTTTCTTT. Translation: CASSQRDRVTEAFF.

The gene calls are TRBV11-2 and TRBJ1-6; D is unclear. Deletions cut 4 bases from V and 8 bases from J, with 15 bases between. The CDR3 sequence is 15 residues long. Germline loops: CDR1 SGHAT, CDR2 FQNNGV. DNA for the CDR3: TGTGCCAGCAGCTCGCAACCGATTAGGGATTCACCCCTCCACTTT. Amino acid sequence: CASSSQPIRDSPLHF.

The J gene is TRBJ1-1, the V gene TRBV5-6; weak D call: TRBD1 (6 bases). This CDR3 has 16 residues. CDR1 SGHDT and CDR2 YYEEEE come from the germline V gene. The V end lost 1 base, the J end lost 0 bases, and 13 bases lay between the germline ends. The CDR3 DNA sequence: TGTGCCAGCAGCTTGAGGTCCGGGGGCCTGAACACTGAAGCTTTCTTT. Its protein is CASSLRSGGLNTEAFF.

The chain couples TRBV7-2 to TRBJ1-1; 7 bases fit TRBD1. The CDR3 loop spans 13 amino acids. V dropped 9 bases and J dropped 3; count of bases not matched to a gene: 7. Per the germline V gene, CDR1 is SGHTA and CDR2 is FQGNSA. CDR3: CASSDRDDTEAFF. The CDR3, as DNA: TGTGCCAGTAGCGACAGGGATGACACTGAAGCTTTCTTT.

This clone has only one observation. The rearrangement joins TRBV19 to TRBJ2-2, with 12 bases aligning to TRBD2. The CDR3 is 15 amino acids. Trimming cost V 6 bases and J 5 bases; bases outside gene matches: 4. CDR1 and CDR2 from the germline V gene are LNHDA and SQIVND (reference sequence). CDR3 nucleotide sequence: TGTGCCAGTAGATTGGGGACTAGCGGGACCGGGGAGCTGTTTTTT. It specifies CASRLGTSGTGELFF. The complete variable domain, with remaining parts taken from reference TRBV19 and TRBJ2-2, reads DGGITQSPKYLFRKEGQNVTLSCEQNLNHDAMYWYRQDPGQGLRLIYYSQIVNDFQKGDIAEGYSVSREKKESFPLTVTSAQKNPTAFYLCASRLGTSGTGELFFGEGSRLTVL.

The V call is TRBV3-1 (or the pseudogene TRBV3-2), the J call TRBJ1-6, with D possibly being TRBD1 (5 bases). The CDR3 extends over 16 amino acids. Per germline, CDR1 LGHDT and CDR2 YNNKEL (reference sequence). With 6 bases removed from V and 0 bases from J, the gap between germline ends came to 12 bases. CDR3 amino acids: CASSTGFSSYNSPLHF. CDR3 in DNA: TGTGCCAGCAGTACAGGTTTTAGCTCCTATAATTCACCCCTCCACTTT.

This clone has more than one count but fewer than ten. V gene TRBV14 combines with J gene TRBJ2-7; 11 nucleotides match TRBD1. This CDR3 contains 13 residues. V lost 6 bases and J lost 7; bases outside the gene matches: 5. Germline loops: CDR1 SGHDN, CDR2 FVKESK. The DNA for the CDR3 is TGTGCCAGCAGTAAGGACAGGGGGCTTGAGCAGTACTTC. Encoded protein: CASSKDRGLEQYF.

This clone was picked up a small number of times. The V call is TRBV20-1, the J call TRBJ1-1; D may be TRBD1 (6 bases). The germline CDR1 and CDR2 sequences are DFQATT and SNEGSKA (reference sequence). CDR3 length equals 14 residues. Trimming took off 3 bases at V and 4 bases at J, with 15 bases between the two ends. DNA for the CDR3: TGCAGTGCTAGTATGAATCTACAGGGCACTGAAGCTTTCTTT. Protein sequence: CSASMNLQGTEAFF.

The J gene is TRBJ2-4, the V gene TRBV15; D is unclear. This CDR3 has 16 residues. V was clipped by 4 bases and J by 5 bases, with 18 bases between them. The V gene's germline CDR1 is LNHNV and CDR2 YYDKDF (reference sequence). CDR3 region: CATSNPQVVWENIQYF. As DNA, the CDR3 is TGTGCCACCAGCAACCCGCAGGTGGTGTGGGAAAACATTCAGTACTTC.

For this clone: The junction shows a germline mismatch at one end, possibly a read error. The V call is TRBV6-5, the J call TRBJ1-2, with 8 bases identical to TRBD1. Germline V gene sequence: CDR1 MNHEY, CDR2 SVGAGI. This CDR3 region has 14 residues. The CDR3 bases are TGTGCCAGCAGTTACTTCGGGACAGGCGTACCTCCCCTCTTC. Translating gives CASSYFGTGVPPLF.

The rearrangement links TRBV19 to TRBJ1-5; D is perhaps TRBD1 (5 bases). Germline-derived CDR1 and CDR2 are LNHDA and SQIVND (reference sequence). This CDR3 is built from 15 residues. V lost 6 bases and J lost 2, with 14 bases in between. This chain's CDR3 is CASSYPGGGNQPQHF. CDR3 coding DNA: TGTGCCAGTAGCTATCCGGGGGGTGGCAATCAGCCCCAGCATTTT.

The chain carries TRBV5-1 and TRBJ2-3, with 9 bases lining up with TRBD1. With 4 bases clipped from V and 2 bases from J, the junction kept 8 bases outside the gene matches. The length of the CDR3 is 16 residues. The germline V gene encodes CDR1 SGHRS and CDR2 YFSETQ. This chain's CDR3 is CASSRGGQGDTDTQYF. The CDR3, as DNA: TGCGCCAGCAGCCGAGGGGGACAGGGTGACACAGATACGCAGTATTTT.

This clone was seen a handful of times. The V call is TRBV30, the J call TRBJ1-1; D call uncertain. Per the germline V gene, CDR1 is GTSNPN and CDR2 is SVGIG (reference sequence). The length of the CDR3 is 13 residues. Trimming took off 3 bases at V and 1 base at J, with 9 bases between the two ends. In DNA, the CDR3 is TGTGCCTGGAGCAACACGTGGAACACTGAAGCTTTCTTT. This translates into CAWSNTWNTEAFF.

CDR3 DNA sequence: TGTGCCAGCAGTGTCCCCAGGGGACAACATCAGCCCCAGCATTTT. Its protein product is CASSVPRGQHQPQHF. The chain has TRBV2 and TRBJ1-5, with a possible D match to TRBD1 (6 bases). Germline V gives CDR1 SNHLY, CDR2 FYNNEI. The V gene lost 4 bases and the J gene lost 5 bases, with 15 bases spanning the gap. The CDR3 covers 15 residues.